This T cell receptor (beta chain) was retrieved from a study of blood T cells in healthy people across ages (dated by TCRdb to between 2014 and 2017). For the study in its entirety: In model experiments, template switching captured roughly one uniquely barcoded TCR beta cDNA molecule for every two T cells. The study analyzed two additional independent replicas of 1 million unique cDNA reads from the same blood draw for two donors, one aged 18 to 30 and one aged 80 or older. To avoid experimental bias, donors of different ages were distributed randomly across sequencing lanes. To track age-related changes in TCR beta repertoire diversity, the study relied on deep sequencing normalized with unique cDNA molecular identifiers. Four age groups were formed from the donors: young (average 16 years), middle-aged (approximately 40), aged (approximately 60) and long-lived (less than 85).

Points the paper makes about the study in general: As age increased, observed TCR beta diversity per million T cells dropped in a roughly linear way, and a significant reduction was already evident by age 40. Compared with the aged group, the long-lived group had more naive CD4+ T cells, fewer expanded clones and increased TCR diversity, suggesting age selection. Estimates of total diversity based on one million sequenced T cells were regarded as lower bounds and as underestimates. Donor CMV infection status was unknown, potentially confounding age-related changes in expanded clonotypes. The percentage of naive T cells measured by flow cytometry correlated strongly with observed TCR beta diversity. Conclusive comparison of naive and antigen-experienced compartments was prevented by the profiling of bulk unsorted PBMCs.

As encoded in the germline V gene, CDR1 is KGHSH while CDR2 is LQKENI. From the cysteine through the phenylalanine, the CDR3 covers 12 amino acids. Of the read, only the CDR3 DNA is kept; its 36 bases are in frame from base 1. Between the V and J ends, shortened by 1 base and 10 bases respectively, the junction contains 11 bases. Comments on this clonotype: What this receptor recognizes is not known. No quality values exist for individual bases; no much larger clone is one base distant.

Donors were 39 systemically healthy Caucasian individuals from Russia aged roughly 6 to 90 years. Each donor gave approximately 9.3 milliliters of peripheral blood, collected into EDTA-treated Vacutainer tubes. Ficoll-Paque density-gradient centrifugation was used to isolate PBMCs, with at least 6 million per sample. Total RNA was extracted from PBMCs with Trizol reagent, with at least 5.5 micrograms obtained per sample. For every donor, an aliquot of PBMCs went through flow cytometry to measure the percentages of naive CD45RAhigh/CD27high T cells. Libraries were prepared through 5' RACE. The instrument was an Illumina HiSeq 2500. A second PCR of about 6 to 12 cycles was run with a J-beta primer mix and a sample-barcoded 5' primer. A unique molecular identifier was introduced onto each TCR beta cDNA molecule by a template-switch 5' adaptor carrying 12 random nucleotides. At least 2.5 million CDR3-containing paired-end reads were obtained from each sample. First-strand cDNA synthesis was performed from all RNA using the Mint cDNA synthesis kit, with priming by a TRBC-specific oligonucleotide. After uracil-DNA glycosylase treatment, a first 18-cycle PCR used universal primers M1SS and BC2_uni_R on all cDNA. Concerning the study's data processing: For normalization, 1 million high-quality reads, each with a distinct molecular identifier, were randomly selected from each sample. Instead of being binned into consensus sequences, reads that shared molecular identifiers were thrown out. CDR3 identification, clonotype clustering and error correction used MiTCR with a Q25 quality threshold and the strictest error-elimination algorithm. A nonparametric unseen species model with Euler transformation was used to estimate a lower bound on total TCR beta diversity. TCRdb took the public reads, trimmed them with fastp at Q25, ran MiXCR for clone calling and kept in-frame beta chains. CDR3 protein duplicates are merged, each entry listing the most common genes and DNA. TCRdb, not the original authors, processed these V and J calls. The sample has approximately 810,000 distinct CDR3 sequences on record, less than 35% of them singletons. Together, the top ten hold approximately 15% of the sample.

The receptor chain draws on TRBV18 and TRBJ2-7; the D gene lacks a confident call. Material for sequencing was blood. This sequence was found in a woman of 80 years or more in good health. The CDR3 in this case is CASSPHSCEQYF. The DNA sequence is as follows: TGTGCCAGCTCACCACACAGCTGCGAACAGTACTTC.